This is a list of T cell receptor beta chains from one sample in a study of T cell changes during pregnancy in multiple sclerosis. The assay was immunoSEQ multiplex PCR, and TCRdb's table has in-frame clones only and misses some. The repertoire holds 20,000 to 25,000 clones, with approximately 90% as singletons. The sample was CD4+ T cells from peripheral blood mononuclear cells, taken after pregnancy. The receptors stem from a female donor in good health, enrolled as a control in a pregnancy study. The CDR3 runs from the conserved cysteine through the conserved F or W. Each record gives: J gene, V gene, D gene, clone size, CDR3 protein, CDR3 DNA. A D gene is named only where the DNA matches it firmly. Only part of the rows carry a size: once, few, many, or a class if the clone is expanded.

TRBJ2-1 | TRBV7-3 | TRBD2 | - | CASSQPGTSGGKSSYNEQFF | TGTGCCAGCAGCCAACCAGGGACTAGCGGGGGGAAATCATCCTACAATGAGCAGTTCTTC
TRBJ2-3 | TRBV29-1 | - | - | CSVGPSLSTDTQYF | TGCAGCGTTGGTCCTAGCCTTAGCACAGATACGCAGTATTTT
TRBJ2-1 | TRBV7-9 | TRBD1 | once | CASSPRGGTGNNEQFF | TGTGCCAGCAGCCCCAGAGGGGGGACAGGGAACAATGAGCAGTTCTTC
TRBJ2-7 | TRBV18 | - | - | CASSPGGIGTYEQYF | TGTGCCAGCTCACCGGGGGGTATCGGAACCTACGAGCAGTACTTC
TRBJ2-7 | TRBV29-1 | TRBD1 | - | CSARTGGYEQYF | TGCAGCGCCCGGACAGGTGGCTACGAGCAGTACTTC
TRBJ2-7 | TRBV27 | - | - | CASSFYESPEQYF | TGTGCCAGCAGTTTTTATGAGTCTCCCGAGCAGTACTTC
TRBJ2-7 | TRBV5-4 | - | once | CASSFGGTPYEQYF | TGTGCCAGCAGCTTCGGCGGGACCCCCTACGAGCAGTACTTC
TRBJ2-7 | TRBV28 | - | - | CASSSGLTYEQYF | TGTGCCAGCAGTTCTGGGCTCACCTACGAGCAGTACTTC
TRBJ2-2 | TRBV19 | - | - | CASIGGSRNTGELFF | TGTGCCAGTATCGGAGGGTCTAGGAACACCGGGGAGCTGTTTTTT
TRBJ2-5 | TRBV11-3 | - | - | CASSLAASVETQYF | TGTGCCAGCAGCTTAGCAGCTAGCGTAGAGACCCAGTACTTC
TRBJ2-5 | TRBV9 | TRBD2 | once | CASSVGLAGGPSGETQYF | TGTGCCAGCAGCGTAGGACTAGCGGGAGGGCCATCGGGCGAGACCCAGTACTTC
TRBJ1-2 | TRBV30 | TRBD1 | - | CAWSVPRGPGYGYTF | TGTGCCTGGAGTGTACCCAGGGGGCCTGGCTATGGCTACACCTTC
TRBJ2-1 | TRBV18 | TRBD2 | - | CASSPLIAGGPGNEQFF | TGTGCCAGCTCACCACTTATCGCGGGAGGGCCTGGCAATGAGCAGTTCTTC
TRBJ1-1 | TRBV7-9 | TRBD1 | - | CASSWRDRGVYSF | TGTGCCAGCAGCTGGAGGGACAGGGGTGTATACAGCTTT
TRBJ2-3 | TRBV7-2 | - | - | CASSLLSVDTQYF | TGTGCCAGCAGCTTACTGAGCGTCGATACGCAGTATTTT